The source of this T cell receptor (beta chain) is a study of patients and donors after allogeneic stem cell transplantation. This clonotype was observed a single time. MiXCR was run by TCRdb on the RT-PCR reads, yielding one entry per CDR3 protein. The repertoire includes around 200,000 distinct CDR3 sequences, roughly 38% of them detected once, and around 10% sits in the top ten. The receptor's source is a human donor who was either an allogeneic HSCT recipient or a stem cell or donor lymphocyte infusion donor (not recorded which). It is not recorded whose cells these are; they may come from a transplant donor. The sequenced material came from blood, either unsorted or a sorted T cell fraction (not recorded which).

The CDR3 DNA reads as TGCGCCAGCAGCTTGGTGGTGGGCGATGAGACCCAGTACTTC. Its protein product is CASSLVVGDETQYF. This chain links TRBV5-1 with TRBJ2-5; D is unclear. V gave up 0 bases and J gave up 5 bases, with 11 bases separating them. This CDR3 has 14 amino acids. Germline V lookup: CDR1 SGHRS, CDR2 YFSETQ.